This TCR beta chain originates from a study of vaccination and CD4 T cells after COVID-19. In the study overall: Overlapping SARS-CoV-2, HCoV-NL63, HCoV-OC43 and HCoV-229E spike peptides stimulated the cells. Whole-study findings and limits: Convalescent patients displayed a median 86.3% of reactive clones emerging only post-vaccination. Median numbers of SARS-CoV-2-reactive clonotypes increased from approximately 23 to 38 (not a significant change).

Indicated treatment: 10-day PBMC culture with coronavirus spike peptide pools or control peptides (ViraFEST assay). Collection of the unexposed donor's CD4+ T cells took place before the COVID-19 pandemic (2011-2018). With respect to this clonotype: What it recognizes is unknown.

CDR3 size: 14 residues. J was trimmed by 3 bases and V by 6 bases; bases with no gene match: 8. In germline, CDR1 is MNHNS, CDR2 SASEGT. The study sequenced cultured CD4+ T cell DNA using the Oncomine TCR Beta short-read assay. TCRdb recomputed calls from the PCR reads with MiXCR, one row per CDR3 protein. This sample has fewer than 8,000 distinct CDR3 sequences; roughly three fifths occur once, and the top ten carry about 25%. The chain employs TRBV6-1 and TRBJ2-7, with 7 bases lining up with TRBD1. The sample consisted of CD4+ T cells from blood, cultured in vitro. The clonotype comes from a human donor in good health. The CDR3 DNA is TGTGCCAGCAGGGGGACAGAGAAACGCTACGAGCAGTACTTC. Its translation is CASRGTEKRYEQYF.